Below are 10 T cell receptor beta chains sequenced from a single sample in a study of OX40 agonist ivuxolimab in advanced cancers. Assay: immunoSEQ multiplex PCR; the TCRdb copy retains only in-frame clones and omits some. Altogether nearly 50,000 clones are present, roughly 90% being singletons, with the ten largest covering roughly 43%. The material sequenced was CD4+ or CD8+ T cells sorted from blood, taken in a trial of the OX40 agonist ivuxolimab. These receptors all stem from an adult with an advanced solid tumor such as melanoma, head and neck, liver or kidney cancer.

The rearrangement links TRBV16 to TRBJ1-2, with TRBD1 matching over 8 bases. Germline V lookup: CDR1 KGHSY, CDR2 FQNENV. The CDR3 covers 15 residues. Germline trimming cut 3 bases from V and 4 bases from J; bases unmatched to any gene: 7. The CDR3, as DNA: TGTGCCAGCAGCCACCCAGACAGGGGAGCCTATGGCTACACCTTC. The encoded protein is CASSHPDRGAYGYTF.

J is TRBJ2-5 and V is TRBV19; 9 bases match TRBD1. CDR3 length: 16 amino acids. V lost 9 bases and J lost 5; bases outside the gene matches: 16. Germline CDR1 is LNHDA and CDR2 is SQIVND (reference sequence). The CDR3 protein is CASSDRDRDYWETQYF. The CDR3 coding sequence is TGTGCCAGCAGTGACAGGGACAGGGATTATTGGGAGACCCAGTACTTC.

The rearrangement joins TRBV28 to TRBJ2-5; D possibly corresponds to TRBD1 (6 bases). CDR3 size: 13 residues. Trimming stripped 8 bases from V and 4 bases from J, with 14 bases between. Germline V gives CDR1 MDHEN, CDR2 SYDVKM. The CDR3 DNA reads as TGTGCCAGCCATACAGGGCTAGTAGAGACCCAGTACTTC. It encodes CASHTGLVETQYF.

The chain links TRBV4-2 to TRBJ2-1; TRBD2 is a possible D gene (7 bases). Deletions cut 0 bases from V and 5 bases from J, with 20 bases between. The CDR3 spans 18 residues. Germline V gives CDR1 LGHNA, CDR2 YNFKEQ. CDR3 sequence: CASSQESVGRGPNNEQFF. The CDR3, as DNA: TGTGCCAGCAGCCAAGAAAGCGTAGGGCGGGGGCCGAACAATGAGCAGTTCTTC.

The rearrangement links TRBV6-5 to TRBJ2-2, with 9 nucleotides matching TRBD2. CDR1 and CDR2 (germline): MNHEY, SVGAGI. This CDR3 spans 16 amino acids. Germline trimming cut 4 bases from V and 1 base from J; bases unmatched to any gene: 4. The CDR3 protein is CASSFSGGRNTGELFF. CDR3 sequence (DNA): TGTGCCAGCAGTTTTAGCGGGGGCCGGAACACCGGGGAGCTGTTTTTT.

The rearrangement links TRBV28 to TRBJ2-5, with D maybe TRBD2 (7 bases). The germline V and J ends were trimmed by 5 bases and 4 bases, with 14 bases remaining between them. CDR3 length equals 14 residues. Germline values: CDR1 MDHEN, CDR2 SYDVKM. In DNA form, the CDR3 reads TGTGCCAGCAGTCAGACGGGGGGCAGAGAGACCCAGTACTTC. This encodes CASSQTGGRETQYF.

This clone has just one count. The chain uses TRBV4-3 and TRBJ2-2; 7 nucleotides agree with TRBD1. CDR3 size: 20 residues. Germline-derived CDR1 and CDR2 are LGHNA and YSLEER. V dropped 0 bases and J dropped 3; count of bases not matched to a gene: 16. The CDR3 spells CASSQEWKGIQGFDTGELFF. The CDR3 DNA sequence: TGCGCCAGCAGCCAAGAGTGGAAGGGGATACAGGGGTTTGACACCGGGGAGCTGTTTTTT.

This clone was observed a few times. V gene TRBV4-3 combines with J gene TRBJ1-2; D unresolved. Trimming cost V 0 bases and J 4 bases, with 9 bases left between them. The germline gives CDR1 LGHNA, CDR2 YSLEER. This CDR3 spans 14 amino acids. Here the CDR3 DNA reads TGCGCCAGCAGCCAAGACACCTGGGGCTATGGCTACACCTTC. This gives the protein CASSQDTWGYGYTF.

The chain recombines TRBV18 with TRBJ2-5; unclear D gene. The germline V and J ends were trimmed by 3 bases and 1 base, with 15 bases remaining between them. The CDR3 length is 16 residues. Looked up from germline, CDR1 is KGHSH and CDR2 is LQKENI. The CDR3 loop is CASSPDPSGTQETQYF. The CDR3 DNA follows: TGTGCCAGCTCACCGGATCCCAGTGGTACCCAAGAGACCCAGTACTTC.

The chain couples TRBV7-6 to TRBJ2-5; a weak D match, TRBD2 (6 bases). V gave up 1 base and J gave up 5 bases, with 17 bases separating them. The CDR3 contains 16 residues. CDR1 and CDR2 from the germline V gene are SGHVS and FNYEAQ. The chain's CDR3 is CASSLVVTSQSETQYF. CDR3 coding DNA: TGTGCCAGCAGCTTAGTAGTCACTAGCCAGTCGGAGACCCAGTACTTC.